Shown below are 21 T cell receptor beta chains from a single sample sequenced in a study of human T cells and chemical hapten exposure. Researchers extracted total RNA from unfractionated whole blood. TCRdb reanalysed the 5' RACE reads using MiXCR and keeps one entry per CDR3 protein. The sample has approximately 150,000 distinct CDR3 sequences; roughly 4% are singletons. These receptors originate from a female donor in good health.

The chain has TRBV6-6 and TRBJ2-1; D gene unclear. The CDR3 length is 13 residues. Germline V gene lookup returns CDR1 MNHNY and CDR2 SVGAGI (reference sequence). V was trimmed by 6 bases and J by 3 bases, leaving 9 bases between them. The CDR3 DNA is TGTGCCAGCAGCCTTGACAACTACAATGAGCAGTTCTTC. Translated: CASSLDNYNEQFF.

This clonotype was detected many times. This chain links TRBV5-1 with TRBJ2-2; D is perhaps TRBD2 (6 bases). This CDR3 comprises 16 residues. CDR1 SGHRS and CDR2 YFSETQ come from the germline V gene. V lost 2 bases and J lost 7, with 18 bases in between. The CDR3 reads CASSLPGLGSVGELFF. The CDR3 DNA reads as TGCGCCAGCAGCTTACCGGGACTCGGTTCGGTCGGGGAGCTGTTTTTT.

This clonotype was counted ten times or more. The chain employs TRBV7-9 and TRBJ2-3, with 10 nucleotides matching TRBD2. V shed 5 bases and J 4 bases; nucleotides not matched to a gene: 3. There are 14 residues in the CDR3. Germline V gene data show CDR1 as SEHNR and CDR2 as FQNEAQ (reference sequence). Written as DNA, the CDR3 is TGTGCCAGCAGCACGAGCGGGGGGGCAGATACGCAGTATTTT. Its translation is CASSTSGGADTQYF. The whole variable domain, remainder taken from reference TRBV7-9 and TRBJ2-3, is DTGVSQNPRHKITKRGQNVTFRCDPISEHNRLYWYRQTLGQGPEFLTYFQNEAQLEKSRLLSDRFSAERPKGSFSTLEIQRTEQGDSAMYLCASSTSGGADTQYFGPGTRLTVL.

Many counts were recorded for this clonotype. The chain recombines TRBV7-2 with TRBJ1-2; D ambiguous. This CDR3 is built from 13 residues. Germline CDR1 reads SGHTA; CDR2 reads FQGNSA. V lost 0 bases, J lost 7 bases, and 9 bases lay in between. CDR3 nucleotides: TGTGCCAGCAGCTTAGCAAGGGTGGGTGGCTACACCTTC. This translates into CASSLARVGGYTF.

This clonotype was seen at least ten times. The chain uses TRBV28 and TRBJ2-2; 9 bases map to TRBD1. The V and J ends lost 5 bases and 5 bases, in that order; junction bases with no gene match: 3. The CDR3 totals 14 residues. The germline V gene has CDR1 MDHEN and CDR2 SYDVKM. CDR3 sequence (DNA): TGTGCCAGCAGTAGCGGGACAGGGACCGGGGAGCTGTTTTTT. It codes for CASSSGTGTGELFF.

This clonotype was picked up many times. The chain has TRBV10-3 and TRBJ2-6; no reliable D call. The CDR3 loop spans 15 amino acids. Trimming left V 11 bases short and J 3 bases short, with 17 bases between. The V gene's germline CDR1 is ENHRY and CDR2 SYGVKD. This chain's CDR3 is CAVLHRADGANVLTF. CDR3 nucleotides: TGTGCCGTCCTACACCGGGCAGATGGGGCCAACGTCCTGACTTTC.

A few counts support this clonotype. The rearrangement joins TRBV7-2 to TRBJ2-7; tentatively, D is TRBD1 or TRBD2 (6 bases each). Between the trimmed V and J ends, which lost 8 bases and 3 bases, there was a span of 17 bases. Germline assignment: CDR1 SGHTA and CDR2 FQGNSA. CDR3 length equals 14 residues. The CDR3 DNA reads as TGTGCCAGCGGGCGCCCCGGGGGCAACTACGAGCAGTACTTC. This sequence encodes CASGRPGGNYEQYF.

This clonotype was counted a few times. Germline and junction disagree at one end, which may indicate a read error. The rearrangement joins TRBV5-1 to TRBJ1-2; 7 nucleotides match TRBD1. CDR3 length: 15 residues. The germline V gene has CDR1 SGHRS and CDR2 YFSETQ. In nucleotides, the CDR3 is TGCGTCAGCAGCTTGGACGGCAGGGGGACCTATGGCTACACCTTC. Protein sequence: CVSSLDGRGTYGYTF.

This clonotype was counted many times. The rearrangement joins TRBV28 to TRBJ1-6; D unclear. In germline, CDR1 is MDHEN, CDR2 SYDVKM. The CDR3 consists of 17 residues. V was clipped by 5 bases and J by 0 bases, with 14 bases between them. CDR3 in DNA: TGTGCCAGCAGTCCACTGACGCACAGCTCCTATAATTCACCCCTCCACTTT. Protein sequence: CASSPLTHSSYNSPLHF.

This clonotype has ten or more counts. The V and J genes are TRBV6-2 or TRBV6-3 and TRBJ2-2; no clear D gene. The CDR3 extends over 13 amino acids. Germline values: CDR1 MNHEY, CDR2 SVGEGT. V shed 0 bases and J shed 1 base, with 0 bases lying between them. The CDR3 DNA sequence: TGTGCCAGCAGTTACTCGAACACCGGGGAGCTGTTTTTT. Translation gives CASSYSNTGELFF.

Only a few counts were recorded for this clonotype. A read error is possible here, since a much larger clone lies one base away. The CDR3 sequence is CASSFRGPNYGDTF. Here the CDR3 DNA reads TGTGCCAGCAGTTTCAGGGGGCCGAACTATGGCGACACCTTC. This chain links TRBV3-1 with TRBJ1-2; 8 bases line up with TRBD1. The CDR3 length is 14 residues. In germline, CDR1 is LGHDT, CDR2 YNNKEL (reference sequence).

The CDR3 reads CASSVNSGANVLTF. DNA of the CDR3: TGTGCCAGTAGTGTGAACTCTGGGGCCAACGTCCTGACTTTC. The rearrangement joins TRBV19 to TRBJ2-6; D remains unclear. This CDR3 has 14 amino acids. The V gene lost 5 bases and the J gene lost 0 bases, with 5 bases spanning the gap. Germline CDR1 reads LNHDA; CDR2 reads SQIVND (reference sequence). The variable domain in full, completed from reference TRBV19 and TRBJ2-6, reads DGGITQSPKYLFRKEGQNVTLSCEQNLNHDAMYWYRQDPGQGLRLIYYSQIVNDFQKGDIAEGYSVSREKKESFPLTVTSAQKNPTAFYLCASSVNSGANVLTFGAGSRLTVL.

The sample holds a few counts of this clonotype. CDR3 nucleotides: TGTGCCAGCAGCCAGGGCACCAAAAACATTCAGTACTTC. As protein: CASSQGTKNIQYF. This rearrangement joins TRBV3-1 to TRBJ2-4; D call uncertain. V lost 3 bases, J lost 2 bases, and 5 bases lay in between. Germline V lookup: CDR1 LGHDT, CDR2 YNNKEL (reference sequence). The CDR3 covers 13 residues.

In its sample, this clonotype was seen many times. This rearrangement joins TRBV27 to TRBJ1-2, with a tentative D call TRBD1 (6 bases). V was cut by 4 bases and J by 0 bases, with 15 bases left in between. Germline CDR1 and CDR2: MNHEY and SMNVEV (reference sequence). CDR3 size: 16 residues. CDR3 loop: CASSSSQGATNYGYTF. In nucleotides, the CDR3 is TGTGCCAGCAGTTCGTCACAGGGCGCTACTAACTATGGCTACACCTTC.

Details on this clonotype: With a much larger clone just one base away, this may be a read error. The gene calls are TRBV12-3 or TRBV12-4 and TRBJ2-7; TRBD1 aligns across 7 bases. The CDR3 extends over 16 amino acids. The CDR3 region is CASSSFGQVSSDEQYF. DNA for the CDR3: TGTGCCAGCAGTTCCTTCGGACAGGTTTCCTCCGACGAGCAGTACTTC.

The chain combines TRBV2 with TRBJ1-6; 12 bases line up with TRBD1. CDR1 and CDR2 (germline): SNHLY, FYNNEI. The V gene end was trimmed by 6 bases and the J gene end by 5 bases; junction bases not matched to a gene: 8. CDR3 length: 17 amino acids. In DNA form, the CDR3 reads TGTGCCAGCAGGGCCGGGACAGGGGGCGCACATAATTCACCCCTCCACTTT. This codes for CASRAGTGGAHNSPLHF.

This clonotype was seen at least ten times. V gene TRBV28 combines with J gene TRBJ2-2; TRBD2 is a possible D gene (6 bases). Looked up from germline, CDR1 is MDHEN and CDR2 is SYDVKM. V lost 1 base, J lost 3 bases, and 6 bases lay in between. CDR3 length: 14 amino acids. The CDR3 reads CASSLSGDTGELFF. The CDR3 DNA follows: TGTGCCAGCAGTTTATCGGGAGACACCGGGGAGCTGTTTTTT.

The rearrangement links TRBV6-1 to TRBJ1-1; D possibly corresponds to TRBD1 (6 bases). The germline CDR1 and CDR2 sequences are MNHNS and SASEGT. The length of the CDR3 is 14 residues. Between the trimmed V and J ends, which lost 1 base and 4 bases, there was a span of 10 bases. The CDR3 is CASSEVGAGTEAFF. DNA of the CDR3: TGTGCCAGCAGTGAAGTGGGGGCCGGCACTGAAGCTTTCTTT.

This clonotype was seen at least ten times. The CDR3 coding sequence is TGCAGCGCTCCCTTTCGGGACAGAATCTCCTACAATGAGCAGTTCTTC. Translating it yields CSAPFRDRISYNEQFF. The chain joins TRBV29-1 to TRBJ2-1, with 7 bases fitting TRBD1. Germline V gene data show CDR1 as SQVTM and CDR2 as ANQGSEA. V trimming: 7 bases; J trimming: 0 bases; junction bases outside the gene matches: 12. This CDR3 has 16 residues.

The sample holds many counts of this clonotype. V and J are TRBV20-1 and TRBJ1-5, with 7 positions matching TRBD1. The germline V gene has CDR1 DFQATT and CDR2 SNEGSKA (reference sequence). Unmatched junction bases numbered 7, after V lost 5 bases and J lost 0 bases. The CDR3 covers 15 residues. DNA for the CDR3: TGCAGTGCTGGGGACAGCCATTATAGCAATCAGCCCCAGCATTTT. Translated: CSAGDSHYSNQPQHF.

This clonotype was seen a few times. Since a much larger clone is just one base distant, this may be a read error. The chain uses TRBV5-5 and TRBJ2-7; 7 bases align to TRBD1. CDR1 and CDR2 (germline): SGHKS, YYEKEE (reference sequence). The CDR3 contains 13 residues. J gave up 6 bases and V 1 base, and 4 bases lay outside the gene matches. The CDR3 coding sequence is TGTGCCAGCAGCTTGTGGGCAGGGGGCGAGCAGTACTTC. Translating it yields CASSLWAGGEQYF.